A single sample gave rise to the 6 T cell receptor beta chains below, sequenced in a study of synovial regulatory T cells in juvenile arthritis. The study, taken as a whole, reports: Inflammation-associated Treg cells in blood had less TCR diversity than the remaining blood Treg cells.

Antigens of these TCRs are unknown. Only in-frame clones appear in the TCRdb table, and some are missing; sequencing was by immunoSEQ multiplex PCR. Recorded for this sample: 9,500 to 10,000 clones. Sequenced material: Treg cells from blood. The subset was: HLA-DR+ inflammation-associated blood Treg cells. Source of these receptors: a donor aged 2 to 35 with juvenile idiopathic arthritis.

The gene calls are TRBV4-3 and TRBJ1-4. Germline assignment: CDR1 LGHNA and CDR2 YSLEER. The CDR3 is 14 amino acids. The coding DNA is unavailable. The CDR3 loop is CASSQDEGNEKLFF.

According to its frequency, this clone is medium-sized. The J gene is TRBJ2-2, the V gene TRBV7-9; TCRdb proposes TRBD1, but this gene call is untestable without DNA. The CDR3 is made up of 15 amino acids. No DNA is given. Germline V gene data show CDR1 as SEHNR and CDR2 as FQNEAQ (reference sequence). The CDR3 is CASSLGQGNTGELFF.

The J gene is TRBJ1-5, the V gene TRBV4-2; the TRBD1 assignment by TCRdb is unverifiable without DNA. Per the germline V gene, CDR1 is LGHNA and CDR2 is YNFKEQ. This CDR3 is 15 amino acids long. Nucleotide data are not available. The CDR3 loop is CASSQGQDGNQPQHF.

CDR3 loop: CATSSVAGEKLFF. The chain employs TRBV15 and TRBJ1-4. This CDR3 region has 13 residues. No DNA sequence was recorded. Looked up from germline, CDR1 is LNHNV and CDR2 is YYDKDF (reference sequence).

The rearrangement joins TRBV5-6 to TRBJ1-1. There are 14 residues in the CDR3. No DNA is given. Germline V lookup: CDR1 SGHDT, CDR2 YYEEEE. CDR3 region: CASSLTLGSTEAFF.

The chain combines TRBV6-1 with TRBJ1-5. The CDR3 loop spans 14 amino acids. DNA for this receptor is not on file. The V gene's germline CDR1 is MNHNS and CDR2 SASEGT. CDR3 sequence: CASSEAGSIQPQHF.